Sequencing of this T cell receptor beta chain was carried out in a study of blood T cell repertoires in COVID-19. Overall study: Spain, Italy and the United States supplied samples that represented acute and convalescent COVID-19. Sources were T cells, B-cell-depleted T cells, or PBMCs; the material itself was cDNA or gDNA.

Source study methods: Amplifying reference gene primers gave estimates of nucleated cell counts. Generated by immunoSEQ multiplex PCR, the TCRdb table keeps only in-frame clones and is missing some. From that table come the V and J calls and clone size; the DNA was used to work out D and trimming. This sample has around 81,000 clones, with approximately 80% found just once. The receptor was derived from an elderly man with acute or convalescent COVID-19. Sequencing was carried out using peripheral blood.

The CDR3 loop reads CASSIRADSYEQYF. For the CDR3, the DNA is TGTGCCAGTAGTATCAGGGCCGACTCCTACGAGCAGTACTTC. The chain employs TRBV19 and TRBJ2-7; a possible D gene is TRBD1 (5 bases). V was cut by 3 bases and J by 0 bases, with 9 bases left in between. Germline assignment: CDR1 LNHDA and CDR2 SQIVND (reference sequence). The CDR3 is 14 amino acids.